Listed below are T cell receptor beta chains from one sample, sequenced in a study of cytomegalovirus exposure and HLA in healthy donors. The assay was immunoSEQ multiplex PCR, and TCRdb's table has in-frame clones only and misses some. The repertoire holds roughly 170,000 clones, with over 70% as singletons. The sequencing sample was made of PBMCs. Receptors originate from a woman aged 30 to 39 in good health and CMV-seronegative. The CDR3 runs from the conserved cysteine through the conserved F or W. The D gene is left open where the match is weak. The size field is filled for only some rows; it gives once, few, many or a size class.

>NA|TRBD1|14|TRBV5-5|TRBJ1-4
TGTGCCAGCAGCCAGGACAGGGGGCTTGAAAAACTGTTTTTT
CASSQDRGLEKLFF
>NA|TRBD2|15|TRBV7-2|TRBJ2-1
TGTGCCAGCAGCTTAGTGGCGGGGGAAATGGGTGAGCAGTTCTTC
CASSLVAGEMGEQFF
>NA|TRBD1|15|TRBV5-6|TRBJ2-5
TGTGCCAGCAGCCCCGGGACAGGGGCTGTAGAGACCCAGTACTTC
CASSPGTGAVETQYF
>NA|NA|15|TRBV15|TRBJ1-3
TGTGCCACCAGCAGAGGATATGACTCCGGAAACACCATATATTTT
CATSRGYDSGNTIYF
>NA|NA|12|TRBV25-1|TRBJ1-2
TGTGCCAGCAGTGAACAGGAGGGGGGCTACACCTTC
CASSEQEGGYTF
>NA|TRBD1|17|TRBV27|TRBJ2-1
TGTGCCAGCAGTCCCCAGACCGGGACAGGGGGCTACAATGAGCAGTTCTTC
CASSPQTGTGGYNEQFF
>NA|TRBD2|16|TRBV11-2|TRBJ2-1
TGTGCCAGCAGCCCGCATCGGACTAGAGTGAACAATGAGCAGTTCTTC
CASSPHRTRVNNEQFF
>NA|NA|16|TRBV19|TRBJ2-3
TGTGCCAGTAGTATAGGGTGGACAGATAGCACAGATACGCAGTATTTT
CASSIGWTDSTDTQYF
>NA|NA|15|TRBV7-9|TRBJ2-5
TGTGCCAGCAGCTTCATCCCAGGCTTACAAGAGACCCAGTACTTC
CASSFIPGLQETQYF
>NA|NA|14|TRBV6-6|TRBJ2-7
TGTGCCAGCAGTGGCGGGGGCGGGTGGTACGAGCAGTACTTC
CASSGGGGWYEQYF
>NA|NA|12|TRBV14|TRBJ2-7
TGTGCCAGCAGCCAAGTGAGTTTCGAGCAGTACTTC
CASSQVSFEQYF
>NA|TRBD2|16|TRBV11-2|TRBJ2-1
TGTGCCAGCAGCCAAAGGACTAGCGGGGCCTACAATGAGCAGTTCTTC
CASSQRTSGAYNEQFF
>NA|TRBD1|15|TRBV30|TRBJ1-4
TGTGCCTGGAGTATTGGGACAGGGGCAAATGAAAAACTGTTTTTT
CAWSIGTGANEKLFF
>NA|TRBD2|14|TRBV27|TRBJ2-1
TGTGCCAGCAGTTCGACTAGCGGATACAATGAGCAGTTCTTC
CASSSTSGYNEQFF
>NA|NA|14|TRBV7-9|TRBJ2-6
TGTGCCAGCAGCTTGACAAATGGGGCCAACGGCCTGACTTTC
CASSLTNGANGLTF
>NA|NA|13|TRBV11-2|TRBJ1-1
TGTGCCAGCAGCTCCCCCGGGAGGTCTGAAGCTTTCTTT
CASSSPGRSEAFF
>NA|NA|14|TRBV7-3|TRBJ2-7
TGTGCCAGCAGCCCTAACGGGGACTCCTACGAGCAGTACTTC
CASSPNGDSYEQYF
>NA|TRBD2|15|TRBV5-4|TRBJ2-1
TGTGCCAGCAGCTCCGGACTAGCGGGGGGGAGTGAGCAGTTCTTC
CASSSGLAGGSEQFF
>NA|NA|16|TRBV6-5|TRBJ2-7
TGTGCCAGCAGTTACTCAACAGGGAAACCCTACCACGAGCAGTACTTC
CASSYSTGKPYHEQYF
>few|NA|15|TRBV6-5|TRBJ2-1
TGTGCCAGCAATTCCGCCTCGACGGGTTTGGATGAGCAGTTCTTC
CASNSASTGLDEQFF
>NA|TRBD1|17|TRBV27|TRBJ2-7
TGTGCCAGCAGTTTGGACCGGGCGGGACAGGGGGCCGACGAGCAGTACTTC
CASSLDRAGQGADEQYF
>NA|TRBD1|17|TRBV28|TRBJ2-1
TGTGCCAGCAGTTCCGGACAGGGGTTCACCCTGTACAATGAGCAGTTCTTC
CASSSGQGFTLYNEQFF
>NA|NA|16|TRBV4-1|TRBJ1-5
TGCGCCAGCAGCCAAGATCTATTGGCAGGGAATCAGCCCCAGCATTTT
CASSQDLLAGNQPQHF
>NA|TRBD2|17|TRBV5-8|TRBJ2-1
TGTGCCAGCAGCTTGCTAGCGGGGGGGCTGTTGGGCGATGAGCAGTTCTTC
CASSLLAGGLLGDEQFF
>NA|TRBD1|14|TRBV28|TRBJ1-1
TGTGCCAGCAGTTTAAGACAGGGCGACACTGAAGCTTTCTTT
CASSLRQGDTEAFF